This T cell receptor (beta chain) was recorded in a study of blood T cell repertoires in COVID-19. Study-wide context: Specimens from acute and convalescent COVID-19 originated in the United States, Italy and Spain. From T cells, B-cell-depleted T cells, or PBMCs came the material, which was cDNA or gDNA.

How the authors handled the data: It was from reference gene primer amplification that nucleated cell counts were estimated. Clones were sequenced by immunoSEQ multiplex PCR, and TCRdb holds only the in-frame ones, with some missing. V, J and clone size are those of that table, while D and trimming were read from the DNA. The table records 200,000 to 250,000 clones, 80% to 90% of them present only once. Germline V CDR1 and CDR2: MNHEY, SMNVEV (reference sequence). The junction had 3 bases not matched to a gene; V was cut back by 6 bases and J by 4 bases. CDR3 size: 12 residues. In its sample, this clone was seen once.

This sequence joins TRBV27 and TRBJ2-7; TRBD1 matches at 7 bases. Sample: peripheral blood. The source is a man aged 25-45 years with active or convalescent COVID-19. The CDR3 sequence is CASSAQGYEQYF. The CDR3 DNA follows: TGTGCCAGCAGCGCACAGGGGTACGAGCAGTACTTC.